These 30 T cell receptor beta chains were all obtained from the same sample, sequenced in a study of T cell changes during pregnancy in multiple sclerosis. Only in-frame clones appear in the TCRdb table, and some are missing; sequencing was by immunoSEQ multiplex PCR. Of approximately 43,000 clones listed, around 93% are singletons. Sequencing used CD8+ T cells from peripheral blood mononuclear cells, obtained after pregnancy. Every receptor here comes from a female donor with multiple sclerosis, enrolled in a pregnancy study.

The V call is TRBV7-6, the J call TRBJ2-5, with TRBD2 matching over 9 bases. The ends lost 1 base at V and 1 base at J; junction bases unmatched: 10. The CDR3 covers 18 residues. The germline gives CDR1 SGHVS, CDR2 FNYEAQ. The CDR3 loop is CASSLGTSGLAPQETQYF. The CDR3 coding sequence is TGTGCCAGCAGCTTAGGGACCTCGGGACTAGCTCCCCAAGAGACCCAGTACTTC. Combining the CDR3 with reference TRBV7-6 and TRBJ2-5 gives the whole variable domain GAGVSQSPRYKVTKRGQDVALRCDPISGHVSLYWYRQALGQGPEFLTYFNYEAQQDKSGLPNDRFSAERPEGSISTLTIQRTEQRDSAMYRCASSLGTSGLAPQETQYFGPGTRLLVL.

The V call is TRBV7-7, the J call TRBJ2-1, with 7 bases fitting TRBD2. The CDR3 is 14 residues long. The ends lost 5 bases at V and 2 bases at J; junction bases unmatched: 3. Per germline, CDR1 SSHAT and CDR2 FNYEAQ (reference sequence). CDR3 nucleotide sequence: TGTGCCAGCAGCCCACGGGAGGCCTACAATGAGCAGTTCTTC. Encoded protein: CASSPREAYNEQFF.

The chain couples TRBV7-3 to TRBJ2-7, with 10 bases lining up with TRBD1. The CDR3 covers 15 residues. Trimming at V came to 6 bases and at J to 2 bases, leaving 7 bases not matched to a gene. Germline V gene data show CDR1 as SGHTA and CDR2 as FQGTGA. The CDR3 protein is CASSLAGTGAYEQYF. The CDR3 DNA sequence: TGTGCCAGCAGTTTAGCCGGGACAGGGGCCTACGAGCAGTACTTC.

The chain links TRBV12-1 to TRBJ1-1; TRBD1 is the table's D call, not checked against the DNA. TRBV12-1 represents a pseudogene. The CDR3 loop spans 17 amino acids. Here the CDR3 reads CASSFGGTGHWATEAFF. The CDR3 nucleotides read TGTGCCAGCAGCTTCGGGGGGACAGGACATTGGGCCACTGAAGCTTTCTTT.

V and J are TRBV27 and TRBJ2-1; 14 nucleotides agree with TRBD2. Losses at the gene ends were 7 bases for V and 5 bases for J; bases not matched to a gene: 4. Per germline, CDR1 MNHEY and CDR2 SMNVEV (reference sequence). The CDR3 loop spans 15 amino acids. DNA for the CDR3: TGTGCCAGCAACCGACTAGCGGGAGGGAACAATGAGCAGTTCTTC. Encoded protein: CASNRLAGGNNEQFF.

The chain couples TRBV7-9 to TRBJ1-5; TRBD1 matches at 12 bases. Trimming cost V 5 bases and J 5 bases; bases outside gene matches: 4. This CDR3 is 15 amino acids long. CDR1 is SEHNR, CDR2 FQNEAQ, per germline (reference sequence). CDR3 sequence reads: CASSSGTGGDQPQHF. In nucleotides, the CDR3 is TGTGCCAGCAGCAGTGGGACAGGGGGCGATCAGCCCCAGCATTTT.

This clone appeared a single time. This chain connects TRBV11-1 to TRBJ2-3; 11 bases map to TRBD2. From germline, CDR1 is SGHAT and CDR2 FQDESV (reference sequence). The length of the CDR3 is 16 residues. V lost 4 bases to trimming and J lost 5 bases; unmatched junction nucleotides: 8. CDR3 region: CASSSPVAGGGDTQYF. The CDR3 coding sequence is TGTGCCAGCAGCTCTCCGGTAGCGGGAGGGGGAGATACGCAGTATTTT.

The chain carries TRBV14 and TRBJ1-1, with TRBD1 as a possible D gene (6 bases). The CDR3 covers 14 residues. V was trimmed by 4 bases and J by 2 bases, leaving 11 bases between them. Germline V gives CDR1 SGHDN, CDR2 FVKESK. The CDR3, as DNA: TGTGCCAGCAGCCGTTGGGACATCAACACTGAAGCTTTCTTT. Translated: CASSRWDINTEAFF.

The rearrangement joins TRBV27 to TRBJ2-7; TRBD2 matches 7 bases. The CDR3 contains 15 residues. V lost 0 bases and J lost 1; bases outside the gene matches: 3. The germline V gene encodes CDR1 MNHEY and CDR2 SMNVEV (reference sequence). CDR3 bases: TGTGCCAGCAGTTTATCAGGAGCGGGATCCTACGAGCAGTACTTC. Translating it yields CASSLSGAGSYEQYF.

The chain combines TRBV7-3 with TRBJ1-3; possibly TRBD1 for D (5 bases). CDR1 and CDR2 (germline): SGHTA, FQGTGA. The V gene lost 0 bases and the J gene lost 2 bases, with 8 bases spanning the gap. There are 15 residues in the CDR3. The CDR3 loop reads CASSLTGGAGNTIYF. The CDR3 nucleotides read TGTGCCAGCAGCTTAACGGGGGGGGCTGGAAACACCATATATTTT.

This sequence joins TRBV27 and TRBJ2-1; TRBD2 matches 8 bases. Germline CDR1 MNHEY, CDR2 SMNVEV (reference sequence). The CDR3 has 16 amino acids. V was clipped by 4 bases and J by 8 bases; unmatched bases: 13. CDR3 residues: CASSSWGREGSDEQFF. CDR3 coding DNA: TGTGCCAGCAGTTCCTGGGGACGGGAGGGGTCGGATGAGCAGTTCTTC.

J is TRBJ1-2 and V is TRBV7-9; TRBD1 matches at 9 bases. The CDR3 extends over 16 amino acids. Trimming at V came to 5 bases and at J to 4 bases, leaving 11 bases not matched to a gene. The germline gives CDR1 SEHNR, CDR2 FQNEAQ (reference sequence). CDR3 sequence (DNA): TGTGCCAGCAGCCAAAGGAGGACAGGGGACCTCTATGGCTACACCTTC. Encoded protein: CASSQRRTGDLYGYTF.

J is TRBJ1-1 and V is TRBV2, with 10 bases that match TRBD1. Germline CDR1 reads SNHLY; CDR2 reads FYNNEI. This CDR3 is 16 amino acids long. The trim removed 7 bases at V and 5 bases at J, leaving 13 bases unmatched. The CDR3 protein is CASIPRDRGRGTEAFF. The CDR3 nucleotides read TGTGCCAGCATCCCCAGGGACAGGGGAAGAGGGACTGAAGCTTTCTTT. The whole variable domain, remainder taken from reference TRBV2 and TRBJ1-1, is EPEVTQTPSHQVTQMGQEVILRCVPISNHLYFYWYRQILGQKVEFLVSFYNNEISEKSEIFDDQFSVERPDGSNFTLKIRSTKLEDSAMYFCASIPRDRGRGTEAFFGQGTRLTVV.

The chain links TRBV7-3 to TRBJ2-5; D is perhaps TRBD1 (5 bases). CDR3 length: 15 amino acids. V lost 3 bases and J lost 2, with 13 bases in between. The germline gives CDR1 SGHTA, CDR2 FQGTGA. Here the CDR3 reads CASSLRQGLQETQYF. CDR3 coding DNA: TGTGCCAGCAGCTTGCGGCAGGGCCTGCAAGAGACCCAGTACTTC.

The chain links TRBV27 to TRBJ1-2; weak D call: TRBD1 (6 bases). The V and J ends lost 9 bases and 9 bases respectively, with 23 bases between them. The CDR3 extends over 14 amino acids. Germline V gene data show CDR1 as MNHEY and CDR2 as SMNVEV (reference sequence). CDR3 coding DNA: TGTGCCAGTTGGGATGGGGGCCAATTTCGTAGCTACACCTTC. It is translated as CASWDGGQFRSYTF.

CDR3 in DNA: TGTGCCAGCTCACCCACAGGATTGAACACTGAAGCTTTCTTT. It translates to CASSPTGLNTEAFF. The V and J genes are TRBV18 and TRBJ1-1; a possible D gene is TRBD1 (5 bases). CDR1 is KGHSH and CDR2 is LQKENI in the germline V gene. The CDR3 length is 14 residues. Trimming stripped 3 bases from V and 0 bases from J, with 8 bases between.

The chain couples TRBV29-1 to TRBJ1-1; 7 bases agree with TRBD1. The germline CDR1 and CDR2 sequences are SQVTM and ANQGSEA. V gave up 4 bases and J gave up 0 bases; unmatched junction bases: 5. The CDR3 runs 14 residues. The CDR3: CSVGGGQMNTEAFF. CDR3 sequence (DNA): TGCAGCGTTGGAGGGGGCCAAATGAACACTGAAGCTTTCTTT.

This chain links TRBV6-1 with TRBJ1-1; D is unresolved. Trimming took off 1 base at V and 1 base at J, with 7 bases between the two ends. CDR3 length: 14 amino acids. Germline CDR1 is MNHNS and CDR2 is SASEGT. In DNA, the CDR3 is TGTGCCAGCAGTGAAGACCCAGAGAACACTGAAGCTTTCTTT. Translated, it gives CASSEDPENTEAFF.

This rearrangement joins TRBV7-9 to TRBJ2-3; D perhaps matches TRBD1 (6 bases). Deletions cut 6 bases from V and 0 bases from J, with 19 bases between. CDR3 size: 17 residues. CDR1 is SEHNR and CDR2 is FQNEAQ in the germline V gene (reference sequence). The CDR3 sequence is CASSPGQGSTSTDTQYF. CDR3 DNA: TGTGCCAGCAGTCCTGGGCAGGGGTCCACTAGCACAGATACGCAGTATTTT.

In this sample, this clone turned up once. The chain uses TRBV6-1 and TRBJ2-2; TRBD2 agrees at 9 bases. The CDR3 is made up of 17 amino acids. Germline loops: CDR1 MNHNS, CDR2 SASEGT. J lost 6 bases, V lost 0 bases, and 8 bases had no gene match. CDR3 residues: CASSEARQRGESGELFF. In DNA, the CDR3 is TGTGCCAGCAGTGAAGCGCGGCAGCGGGGGGAATCCGGGGAGCTGTTTTTT.

This chain connects TRBV4-2 to TRBJ1-5; 9 positions match TRBD1. Germline V CDR1 and CDR2: LGHNA, YNFKEQ. J was trimmed by 6 bases and V by 6 bases; bases with no gene match: 6. This CDR3 has 14 residues. In nucleotides, the CDR3 is TGTGCCAGCAGTGGCACAGGGGGCCTTCAGCCCCAGCATTTT. Amino acids: CASSGTGGLQPQHF.

The rearrangement uses TRBV4-3 and TRBJ2-1; 12 bases map to TRBD2. The CDR3 length is 16 residues. The germline V gene has CDR1 LGHNA and CDR2 YSLEER. Trimming removed 0 bases from V and 4 bases from J; junction bases left unmatched: 1. The CDR3 protein is CASSQDTSGGYNEQFF. The CDR3 bases are TGCGCCAGCAGCCAAGATACTAGCGGGGGGTACAATGAGCAGTTCTTC.

V is TRBV7-7 and J is TRBJ2-3, with D perhaps TRBD2 (5 bases). Trimming left V 1 base short and J 4 bases short, with 18 bases between. The CDR3 runs 17 residues. Germline CDR1 SSHAT, CDR2 FNYEAQ (reference sequence). CDR3 loop: CASSLGPGKVLADTQYF. CDR3 DNA: TGTGCCAGCAGCTTAGGACCGGGAAAAGTTTTAGCAGATACGCAGTATTTT.

This clone was picked up a small number of times. The V and J genes are TRBV4-2 and TRBJ1-6; D might be TRBD1 (5 bases). Germline V CDR1 and CDR2: LGHNA, YNFKEQ. The CDR3 covers 16 residues. V lost 0 bases and J 2 bases, leaving 8 bases between the germline ends. The CDR3 DNA is TGTGCCAGCAGCCAAGATCTACAGGCCTATAATTCACCCCTCCACTTT. Translation gives CASSQDLQAYNSPLHF.

The chain joins TRBV29-1 to TRBJ2-7; TRBD1 is a possible D gene (5 bases). The CDR3 contains 13 residues. V was shortened by 3 bases and J by 3 bases, with 12 bases between the two germline ends. Germline V gives CDR1 SQVTM, CDR2 ANQGSEA. The CDR3 region is CSVEEKRGYEQYF. CDR3 in DNA: TGCAGCGTTGAGGAAAAAAGGGGCTACGAGCAGTACTTC.

The chain combines TRBV30 with TRBJ2-7, with a possible D match to TRBD2 (5 bases). Germline assignment: CDR1 GTSNPN and CDR2 SVGIG (reference sequence). The CDR3 is 14 residues long. V shed 2 bases and J shed 1 base, with 12 bases lying between them. CDR3 sequence reads: CAWSSDYWSYEQYF. The DNA for the CDR3 is TGTGCCTGGAGTAGCGACTACTGGTCCTACGAGCAGTACTTC.

The chain recombines TRBV9 with TRBJ2-1; TRBD1 agrees at 7 bases. The J segment lost 10 bases and the V segment lost 3 bases, leaving 7 bases of the junction unmatched. Per the germline V gene, CDR1 is SGDLS and CDR2 is YYNGEE. This CDR3 region has 13 residues. CDR3 bases: TGTGCCAGCAGCGCGAACCAGGGGGTGGAGCAGTTCTTC. Translation gives CASSANQGVEQFF. Based on the CDR3 plus reference TRBV9 and TRBJ2-1, the full variable domain is DSGVTQTPKHLITATGQRVTLRCSPRSGDLSVYWYQQSLDQGLQFLIQYYNGEERAKGNILERFSAQQFPDLHSELNLSSLELGDSALYFCASSANQGVEQFFGPGTRLTVL.

This chain uses TRBV27 with TRBJ1-1, with TRBD1 identical over 7 bases. CDR1 MNHEY and CDR2 SMNVEV come from the germline V gene (reference sequence). CDR3 length: 15 amino acids. The trim removed 3 bases at V and 1 base at J, leaving 5 bases unmatched. CDR3 loop: CASSLRDRANTEAFF. CDR3 in DNA: TGTGCCAGCAGTTTGCGAGACAGGGCGAACACTGAAGCTTTCTTT.

The chain is built from TRBV6-1 and TRBJ2-3; 9 nucleotides line up with TRBD1. J gave up 7 bases and V 2 bases, and 7 bases lay outside the gene matches. Germline values: CDR1 MNHNS, CDR2 SASEGT. The CDR3 contains 15 residues. The CDR3 coding sequence is TGTGCCAGCAGTGAATCCCCCGGGACAGGGAATACGCAGTATTTT. This translates into CASSESPGTGNTQYF.

The genes are TRBV7-3 and TRBJ1-1, with a tentative D call TRBD1 (6 bases). V was trimmed by 5 bases and J by 13 bases, leaving 17 bases between them. Germline CDR1 reads SGHTA; CDR2 reads FQGTGA. The CDR3 spans 12 residues. In DNA form, the CDR3 reads TGTGCCAGCAGCCGAGACCGACAGGTCATTTTCTTT. Residues: CASSRDRQVIFF.